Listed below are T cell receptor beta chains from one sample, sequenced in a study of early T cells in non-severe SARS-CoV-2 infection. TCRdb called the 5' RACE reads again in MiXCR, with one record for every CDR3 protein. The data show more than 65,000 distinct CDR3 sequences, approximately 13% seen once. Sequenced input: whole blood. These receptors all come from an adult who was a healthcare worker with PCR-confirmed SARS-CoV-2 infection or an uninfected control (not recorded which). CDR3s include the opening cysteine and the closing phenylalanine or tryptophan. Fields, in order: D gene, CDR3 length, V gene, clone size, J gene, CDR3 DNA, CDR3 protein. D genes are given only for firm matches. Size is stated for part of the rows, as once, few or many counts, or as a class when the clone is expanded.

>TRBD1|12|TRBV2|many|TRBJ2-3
TGTGCCAGCAGTCTACAGGGGGCGGCTCAGTATTTT
CASSLQGAAQYF
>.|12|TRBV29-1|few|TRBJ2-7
TGCAGCGTCTCTAGCGCTGCCTACGAGCAGTACTTC
CSVSSAAYEQYF
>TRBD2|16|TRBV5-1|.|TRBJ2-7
TGCGCCAGCAGCGGGGGACTAGCGGGAGCAGGATACGAGCAGTACTTC
CASSGGLAGAGYEQYF
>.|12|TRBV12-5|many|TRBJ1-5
TGTGCTAGTGCCATCCCAAGGGGTTCCCAGCATTTT
CASAIPRGSQHF
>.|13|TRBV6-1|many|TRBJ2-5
TGTGCCAGCAGCCGCGACCTGGTAGAGACCCAGTACTTC
CASSRDLVETQYF
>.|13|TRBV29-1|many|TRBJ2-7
TGCAGCGTTAATCTTGTCGTATCGGGGGAGCAGTACTTC
CSVNLVVSGEQYF
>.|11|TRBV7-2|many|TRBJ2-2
TGTGCCAGCAGCACGTTGGGGGAGCTGTTTTTT
CASSTLGELFF
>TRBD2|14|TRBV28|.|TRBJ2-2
TGTGCCACCAGAAGCGGGAGTACCACCGGGGAGCTGTTTTTT
CATRSGSTTGELFF
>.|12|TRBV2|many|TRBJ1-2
TGTGCCAGCAGTGCAGAGAACTATGGCTACACCTTC
CASSAENYGYTF
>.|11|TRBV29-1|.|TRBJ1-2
TGCAGCGTTGAAGGGCTGGGGGGCTACACCTTC
CSVEGLGGYTF
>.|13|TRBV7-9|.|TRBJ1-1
TGTGCCAGCAGCTTGGAGGGGAACACTGAAGCTTTCTTT
CASSLEGNTEAFF
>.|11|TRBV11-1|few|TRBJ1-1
TGTGCCAGCAGCTTAGGGCAGGGTAGCTTCTTT
CASSLGQGSFF
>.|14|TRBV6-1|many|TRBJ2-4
TGTGCCAGCAGCCCCCGGCTAGCCAAAAACATTCAGTACTTC
CASSPRLAKNIQYF
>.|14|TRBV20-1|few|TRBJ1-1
TGCAGTGCTAGGAGTACGAGTGGCAGCACTGAAGCTTTCTTT
CSARSTSGSTEAFF